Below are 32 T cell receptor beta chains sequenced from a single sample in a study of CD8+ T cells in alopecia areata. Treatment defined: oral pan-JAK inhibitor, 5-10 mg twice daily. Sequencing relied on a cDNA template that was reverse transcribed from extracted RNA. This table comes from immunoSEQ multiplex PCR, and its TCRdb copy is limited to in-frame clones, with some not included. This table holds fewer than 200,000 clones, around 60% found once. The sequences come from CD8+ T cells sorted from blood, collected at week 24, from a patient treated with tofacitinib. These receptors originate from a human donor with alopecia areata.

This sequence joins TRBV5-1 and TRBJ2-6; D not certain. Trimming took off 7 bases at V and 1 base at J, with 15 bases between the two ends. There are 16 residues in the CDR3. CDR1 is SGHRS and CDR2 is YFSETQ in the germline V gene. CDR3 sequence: CASSPTRNSGANVLTF. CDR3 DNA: TGCGCCAGCTCGCCAACTCGCAATTCTGGGGCCAACGTCCTGACTTTC.

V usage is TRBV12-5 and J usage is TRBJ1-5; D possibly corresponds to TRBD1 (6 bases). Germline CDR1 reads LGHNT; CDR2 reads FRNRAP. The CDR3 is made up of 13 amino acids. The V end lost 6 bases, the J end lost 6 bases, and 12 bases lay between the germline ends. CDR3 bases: TGTGCTAGTGGACTGTGGGGGGCTCAGCCCCAGCATTTT. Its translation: CASGLWGAQPQHF. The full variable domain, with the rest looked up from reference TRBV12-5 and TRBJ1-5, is DARVTQTPRHKVTEMGQEVTMRCQPILGHNTVFWYRQTMMQGLELLAYFRNRAPLDDSGMPKDRFSAEMPDATLATLKIQPSEPRDSAVYFCASGLWGAQPQHFGDGTRLSIL.

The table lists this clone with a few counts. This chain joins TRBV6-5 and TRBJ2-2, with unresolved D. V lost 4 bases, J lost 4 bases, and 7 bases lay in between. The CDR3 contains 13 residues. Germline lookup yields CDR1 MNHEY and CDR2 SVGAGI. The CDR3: CASSSGVTGELFF. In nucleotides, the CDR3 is TGTGCCAGCAGTTCTGGGGTCACCGGGGAGCTGTTTTTT.

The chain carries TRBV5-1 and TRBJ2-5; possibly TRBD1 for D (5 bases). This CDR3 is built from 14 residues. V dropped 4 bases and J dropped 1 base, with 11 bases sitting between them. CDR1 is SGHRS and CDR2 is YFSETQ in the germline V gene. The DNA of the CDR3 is TGCGCCAGCAGCACCGACAGTACCCAAGAGACCCAGTACTTC. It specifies CASSTDSTQETQYF.

CDR3 in DNA: TGTGCCACCAGCCCAGGAGCATCCTACGAGCAGTACTTC. It encodes CATSPGASYEQYF. The chain couples TRBV15 to TRBJ2-7; no clear D. This CDR3 is built from 13 residues. Germline CDR1 and CDR2: LNHNV and YYDKDF (reference sequence). With 5 bases removed from V and 1 base from J, the gap between germline ends came to 9 bases.

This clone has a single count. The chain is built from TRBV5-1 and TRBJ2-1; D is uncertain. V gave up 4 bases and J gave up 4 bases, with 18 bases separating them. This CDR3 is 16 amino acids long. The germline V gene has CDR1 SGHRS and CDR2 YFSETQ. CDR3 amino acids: CASSPPGGPLYNEQFF. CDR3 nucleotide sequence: TGCGCCAGCAGCCCGCCGGGTGGCCCACTTTACAATGAGCAGTTCTTC.

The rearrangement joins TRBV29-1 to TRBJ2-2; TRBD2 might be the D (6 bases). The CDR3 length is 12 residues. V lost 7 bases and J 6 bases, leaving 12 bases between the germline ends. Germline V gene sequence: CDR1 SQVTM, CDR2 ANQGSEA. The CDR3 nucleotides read TGCAGCGCTGGTGGGGGGTCCGGGGAGCTGTTTTTT. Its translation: CSAGGGSGELFF.

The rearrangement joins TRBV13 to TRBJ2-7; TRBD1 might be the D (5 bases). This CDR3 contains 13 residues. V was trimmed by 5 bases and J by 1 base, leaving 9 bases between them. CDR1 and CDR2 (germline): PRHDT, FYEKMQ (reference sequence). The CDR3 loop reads CASSTGRSYEQYF. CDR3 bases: TGTGCCAGCAGCACAGGTCGGTCCTACGAGCAGTACTTC.

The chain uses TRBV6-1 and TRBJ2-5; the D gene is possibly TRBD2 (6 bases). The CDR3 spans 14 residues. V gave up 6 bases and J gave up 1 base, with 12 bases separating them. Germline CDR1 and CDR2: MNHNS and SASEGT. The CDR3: CASRRLDSQETQYF. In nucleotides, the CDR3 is TGTGCCAGCAGGCGACTAGACTCCCAAGAGACCCAGTACTTC.

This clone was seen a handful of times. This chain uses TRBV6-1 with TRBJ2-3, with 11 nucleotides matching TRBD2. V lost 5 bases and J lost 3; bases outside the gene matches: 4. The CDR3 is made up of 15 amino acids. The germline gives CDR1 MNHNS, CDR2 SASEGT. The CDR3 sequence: CASSKRTSGTDTQYF. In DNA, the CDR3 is TGTGCCAGCAGTAAGCGGACTAGCGGGACAGATACGCAGTATTTT.

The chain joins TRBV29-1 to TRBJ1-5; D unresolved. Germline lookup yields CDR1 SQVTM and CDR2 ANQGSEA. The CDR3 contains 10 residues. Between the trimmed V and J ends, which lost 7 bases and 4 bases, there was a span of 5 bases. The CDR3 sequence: CSGPNQPQHF. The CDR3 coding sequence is TGCAGCGGCCCGAATCAGCCCCAGCATTTT.

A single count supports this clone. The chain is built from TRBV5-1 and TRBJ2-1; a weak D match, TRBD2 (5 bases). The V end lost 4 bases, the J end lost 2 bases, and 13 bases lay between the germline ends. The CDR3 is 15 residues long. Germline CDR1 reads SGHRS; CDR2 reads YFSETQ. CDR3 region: CASSLISSPYNEQFF. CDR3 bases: TGCGCCAGCAGCCTTATTTCTAGCCCCTACAATGAGCAGTTCTTC.

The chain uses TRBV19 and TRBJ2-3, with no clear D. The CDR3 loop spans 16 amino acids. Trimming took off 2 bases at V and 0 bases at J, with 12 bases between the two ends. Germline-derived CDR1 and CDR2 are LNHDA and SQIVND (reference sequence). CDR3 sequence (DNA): TGTGCCAGTAGTATATTGGTGGTAGCTAGCACAGATACGCAGTATTTT. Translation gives CASSILVVASTDTQYF.

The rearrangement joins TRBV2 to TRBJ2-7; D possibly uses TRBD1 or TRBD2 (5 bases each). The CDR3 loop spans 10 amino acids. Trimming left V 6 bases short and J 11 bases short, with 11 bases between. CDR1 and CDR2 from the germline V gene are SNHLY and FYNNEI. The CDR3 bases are TGTGCCAGCAGGGGGGATGGGGAGTACTTC. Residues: CASRGDGEYF. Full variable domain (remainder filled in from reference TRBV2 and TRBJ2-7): EPEVTQTPSHQVTQMGQEVILRCVPISNHLYFYWYRQILGQKVEFLVSFYNNEISEKSEIFDDQFSVERPDGSNFTLKIRSTKLEDSAMYFCASRGDGEYFGPGTRLTVT.

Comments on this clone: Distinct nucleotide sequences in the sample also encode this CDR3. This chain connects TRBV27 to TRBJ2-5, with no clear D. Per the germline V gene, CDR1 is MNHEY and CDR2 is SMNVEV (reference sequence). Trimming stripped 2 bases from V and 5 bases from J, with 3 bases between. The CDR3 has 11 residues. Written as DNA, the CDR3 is TGTGCCAGCAGTTTAGGGGAGACCCAGTACTTC. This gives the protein CASSLGETQYF.

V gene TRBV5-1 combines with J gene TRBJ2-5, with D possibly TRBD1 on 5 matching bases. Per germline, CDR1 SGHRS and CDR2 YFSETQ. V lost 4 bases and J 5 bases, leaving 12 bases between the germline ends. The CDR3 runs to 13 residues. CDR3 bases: TGCGCCAGCAGCGGACCCCCAGGGGAGACCCAGTACTTC. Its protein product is CASSGPPGETQYF.

The DNA of the CDR3 is TGTGCCAGCAGCCTATGGACTAGCGGTCGCTCCTACAATGAGCAGTTCTTC. Amino acids: CASSLWTSGRSYNEQFF. This chain links TRBV11-2 with TRBJ2-1, with 10 bases matching TRBD2. Germline values: CDR1 SGHAT, CDR2 FQNNGV. CDR3 length: 17 amino acids. Trimming took 5 bases from V and 0 from J; bases not matched to a gene: 7.

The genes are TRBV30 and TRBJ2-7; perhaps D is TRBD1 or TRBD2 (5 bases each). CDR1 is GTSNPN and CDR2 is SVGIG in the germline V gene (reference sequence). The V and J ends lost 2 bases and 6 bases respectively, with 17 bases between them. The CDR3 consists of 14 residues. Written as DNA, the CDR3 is TGTGCCTGGAGTACTAGGGGCAGGGCTCCCGAGCAGTACTTC. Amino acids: CAWSTRGRAPEQYF.

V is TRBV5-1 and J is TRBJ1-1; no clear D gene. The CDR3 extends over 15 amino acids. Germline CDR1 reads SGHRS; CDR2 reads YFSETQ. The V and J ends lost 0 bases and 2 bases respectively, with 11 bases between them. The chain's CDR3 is CASSLVWGANTEAFF. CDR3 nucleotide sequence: TGCGCCAGCAGCTTGGTGTGGGGAGCCAACACTGAAGCTTTCTTT.

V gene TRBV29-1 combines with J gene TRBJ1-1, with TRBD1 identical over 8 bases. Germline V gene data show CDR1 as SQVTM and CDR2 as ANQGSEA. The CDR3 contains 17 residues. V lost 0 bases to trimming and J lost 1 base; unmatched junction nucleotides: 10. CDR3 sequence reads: CSVEEADRVRPNTEAFF. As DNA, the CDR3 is TGCAGCGTTGAAGAAGCGGACAGGGTACGTCCGAACACTGAAGCTTTCTTT.

This CDR3 is CASSLSWGNQPQHF. The DNA for the CDR3 is TGTGCCAGCAGTTTATCGTGGGGTAATCAGCCCCAGCATTTT. The chain has TRBV27 and TRBJ1-5; D is ambiguous. Germline loops: CDR1 MNHEY, CDR2 SMNVEV (reference sequence). This CDR3 spans 14 amino acids. The V and J ends lost 0 bases and 4 bases respectively, with 7 bases between them.

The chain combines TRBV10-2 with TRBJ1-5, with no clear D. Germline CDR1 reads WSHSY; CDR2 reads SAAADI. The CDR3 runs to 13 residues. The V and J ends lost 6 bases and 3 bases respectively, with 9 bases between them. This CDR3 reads CASRVGYNQPQHF. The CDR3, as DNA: TGCGCCAGCAGAGTGGGGTACAATCAGCCCCAGCATTTT.

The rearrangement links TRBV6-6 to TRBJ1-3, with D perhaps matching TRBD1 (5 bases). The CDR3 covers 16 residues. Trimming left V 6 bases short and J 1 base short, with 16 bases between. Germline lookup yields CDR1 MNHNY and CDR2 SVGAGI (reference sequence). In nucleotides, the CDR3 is TGTGCCAGCAGCCAGGGAGGCCTGGCTTCTGGAAACACCATATATTTT. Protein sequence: CASSQGGLASGNTIYF.

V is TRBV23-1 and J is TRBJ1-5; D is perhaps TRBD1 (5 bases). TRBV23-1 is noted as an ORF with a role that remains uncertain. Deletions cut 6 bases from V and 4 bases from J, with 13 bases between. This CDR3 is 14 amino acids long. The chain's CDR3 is CASRMKGLNQPQHF. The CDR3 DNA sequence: TGCGCCAGCAGGATGAAGGGGTTGAATCAGCCCCAGCATTTT.

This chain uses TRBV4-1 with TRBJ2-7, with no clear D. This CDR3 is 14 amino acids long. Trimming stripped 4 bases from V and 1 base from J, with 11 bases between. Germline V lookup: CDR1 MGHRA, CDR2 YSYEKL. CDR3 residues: CASSPGARSYEQYF. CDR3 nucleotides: TGCGCCAGCAGCCCAGGTGCAAGATCCTACGAGCAGTACTTC.

The CDR3 spells CASRTYNQPQHF. The CDR3 nucleotides read TGTGCCAGCAGGACATACAATCAGCCCCAGCATTTT. The J gene is TRBJ1-5, the V gene TRBV27, with D unresolved. This CDR3 is built from 12 residues. Germline V gives CDR1 MNHEY, CDR2 SMNVEV (reference sequence). The V and J ends lost 6 bases and 3 bases respectively, with 6 bases between them.

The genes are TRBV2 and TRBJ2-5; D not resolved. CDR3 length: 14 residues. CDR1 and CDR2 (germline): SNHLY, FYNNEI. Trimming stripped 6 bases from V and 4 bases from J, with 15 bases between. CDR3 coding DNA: TGTGCCAGCAGGGGGATTGTAGACCGAGAGACCCAGTACTTC. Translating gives CASRGIVDRETQYF.

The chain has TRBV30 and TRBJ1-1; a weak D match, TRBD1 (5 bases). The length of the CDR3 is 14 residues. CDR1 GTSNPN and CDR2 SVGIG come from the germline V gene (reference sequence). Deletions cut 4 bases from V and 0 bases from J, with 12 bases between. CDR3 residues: CAWNPGPMNTEAFF. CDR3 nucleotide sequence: TGTGCCTGGAACCCGGGGCCCATGAACACTGAAGCTTTCTTT.

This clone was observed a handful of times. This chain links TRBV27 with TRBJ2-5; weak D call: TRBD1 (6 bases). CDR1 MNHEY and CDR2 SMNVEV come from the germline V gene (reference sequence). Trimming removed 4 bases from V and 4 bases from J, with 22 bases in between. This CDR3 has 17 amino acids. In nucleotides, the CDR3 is TGTGCCAGCAGTTCCACTACAGGGTCCATCCAGGGAGAGACCCAGTACTTC. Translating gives CASSSTTGSIQGETQYF.

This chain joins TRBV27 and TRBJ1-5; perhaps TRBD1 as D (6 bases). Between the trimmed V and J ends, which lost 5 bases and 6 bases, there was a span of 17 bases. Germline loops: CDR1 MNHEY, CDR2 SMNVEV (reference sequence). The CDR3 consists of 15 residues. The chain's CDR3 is CASSGRGRGAQPQHF. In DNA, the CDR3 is TGTGCCAGCAGTGGTCGTGGCAGGGGTGCTCAGCCCCAGCATTTT.

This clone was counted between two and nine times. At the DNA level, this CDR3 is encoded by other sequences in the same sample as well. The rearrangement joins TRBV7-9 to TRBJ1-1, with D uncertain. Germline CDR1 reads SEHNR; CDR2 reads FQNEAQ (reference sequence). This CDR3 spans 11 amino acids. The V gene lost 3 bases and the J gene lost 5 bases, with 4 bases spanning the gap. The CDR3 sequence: CASSFGTEAFF. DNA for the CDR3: TGTGCCAGCAGCTTTGGTACTGAAGCTTTCTTT.

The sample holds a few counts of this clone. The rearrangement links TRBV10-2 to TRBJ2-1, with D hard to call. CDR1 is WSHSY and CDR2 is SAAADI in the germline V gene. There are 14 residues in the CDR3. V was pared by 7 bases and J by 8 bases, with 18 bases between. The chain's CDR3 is CASTPTGPYDEQFF. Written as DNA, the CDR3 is TGCGCCAGCACTCCGACTGGGCCCTATGATGAGCAGTTCTTC.